The 23 T cell receptor beta chains in this list originate from one sample, sequenced in a study of blood T cell repertoires in COVID-19. Produced via immunoSEQ multiplex PCR; TCRdb's table is partial and in-frame only. The data contain about 25,000 clones, around 88% of them seen just once; the ten biggest clones take up 8.8%. The sample taken for sequencing was peripheral blood. The origin of the receptors is a human donor with active COVID-19. The donor label of this sample is uncertain.

This sequence joins TRBV29-1 and TRBJ2-1, with 11 positions matching TRBD2. After removal of 1 base from V and 6 bases from J, the junction contained 8 bases not matched to a gene. Germline CDR1 SQVTM, CDR2 ANQGSEA. This CDR3 is built from 16 residues. The CDR3 DNA follows: TGCAGCGTTGAAGCCCCCACTAGCGGGAGTATCAATGAGCAGTTCTTC. Translation gives CSVEAPTSGSINEQFF.

V is TRBV3-1 (or the pseudogene TRBV3-2) and J is TRBJ2-3; possibly TRBD2 for D (6 bases). The germline CDR1 and CDR2 sequences are LGHDT and YNNKEL (reference sequence). Trimming left V 8 bases short and J 1 base short, with 13 bases between. This CDR3 comprises 14 residues. The CDR3 DNA is TGTGCCAGCGGTGGTAGCGGACGCACAGATACGCAGTATTTT. Residues: CASGGSGRTDTQYF.

This sequence joins TRBV5-4 and TRBJ2-1; maybe TRBD2 (5 bases). Trimming pared 4 bases from V and 7 bases from J, leaving 21 bases between. Per germline, CDR1 SGHNT and CDR2 YYREEE (reference sequence). CDR3 length: 16 residues. CDR3 in amino acids: CASSPDSGMRTNEQFF. In DNA, the CDR3 is TGTGCCAGCAGCCCCGATTCGGGGATGAGAACTAATGAGCAGTTCTTC.

The rearrangement links TRBV3-1 (or the pseudogene TRBV3-2) to TRBJ2-5; 10 bases agree with TRBD1. The CDR3 extends over 14 amino acids. Germline CDR1 is LGHDT and CDR2 is YNNKEL (reference sequence). V lost 2 bases, J lost 5 bases, and 2 bases stayed unmatched. DNA for the CDR3: TGTGCCAGCAGCCAAAGGACAGGGGGGGAGACCCAGTACTTC. The encoded protein is CASSQRTGGETQYF.

This sequence joins TRBV7-9 and TRBJ2-1, with a weak D call TRBD2 (5 bases). V was clipped by 11 bases and J by 5 bases, with 16 bases between them. Germline values: CDR1 SEHNR, CDR2 FQNEAQ (reference sequence). The CDR3 loop spans 13 amino acids. The CDR3 loop reads CALSDGKDNEQFF. CDR3 nucleotide sequence: TGTGCCCTCAGCGACGGGAAGGACAATGAGCAGTTCTTC. Complete variable domain (other parts from reference TRBV7-9 and TRBJ2-1): DTGVSQNPRHKITKRGQNVTFRCDPISEHNRLYWYRQTLGQGPEFLTYFQNEAQLEKSRLLSDRFSAERPKGSFSTLEIQRTEQGDSAMYLCALSDGKDNEQFFGPGTRLTVL.

This sequence joins TRBV28 and TRBJ2-1, with 10 bases aligning to TRBD2. The CDR3 extends over 18 amino acids. The V and J ends lost 4 bases and 10 bases, in that order; junction bases with no gene match: 19. Germline V gene lookup returns CDR1 MDHEN and CDR2 SYDVKM. The CDR3 DNA follows: TGTGCCAGCAGTTACAAATTCAGGGGGCTAGCGGGAGATATAGAGCAGTTCTTC. Protein: CASSYKFRGLAGDIEQFF.

The gene calls are TRBV14 and TRBJ2-3; 7 nucleotides line up with TRBD1. The germline gives CDR1 SGHDN, CDR2 FVKESK. This CDR3 is 15 amino acids long. Unmatched junction bases numbered 11, after V lost 8 bases and J lost 3 bases. CDR3 in DNA: TGTGCCAGCGCAGTTACAGGGGTCGGAACAGATACGCAGTATTTT. Amino acid sequence: CASAVTGVGTDTQYF.

The CDR3, as DNA: TGTGCCAGCAGCCTTGACGGGAGGTCGAATGAGCAGTTCTTC. Translated: CASSLDGRSNEQFF. The chain employs TRBV5-4 and TRBJ2-1; the match to TRBD2 covers 7 bases. Unmatched junction bases numbered 8, after V lost 4 bases and J lost 7 bases. Germline assignment: CDR1 SGHNT and CDR2 YYREEE (reference sequence). The CDR3 is 14 amino acids.

The chain couples TRBV19 to TRBJ1-2; D remains ambiguous. The CDR3 contains 14 residues. Trimming shortened V by 5 bases and J by 4 bases, and 14 bases separated the two germline ends. CDR1 and CDR2 from the germline V gene are LNHDA and SQIVND (reference sequence). The CDR3 sequence: CASSRESKTYGYTF. The DNA of the CDR3 is TGTGCCAGTAGTCGGGAAAGCAAAACCTATGGCTACACCTTC. Drawing the rest from reference TRBV19 and TRBJ1-2, the complete variable domain is DGGITQSPKYLFRKEGQNVTLSCEQNLNHDAMYWYRQDPGQGLRLIYYSQIVNDFQKGDIAEGYSVSREKKESFPLTVTSAQKNPTAFYLCASSRESKTYGYTFGSGTRLTVV.

The chain links TRBV25-1 to TRBJ1-5; possibly TRBD1 for D (6 bases). CDR3 length: 14 residues. V lost 4 bases and J lost 7, with 14 bases in between. The germline V gene has CDR1 MGHDK and CDR2 SYGVNS. The CDR3 protein is CASSGNRVGQPQHF. The CDR3 DNA follows: TGTGCCAGCAGTGGAAACAGGGTTGGCCAGCCCCAGCATTTT.

The chain uses TRBV5-1 and TRBJ2-7; 7 bases align to TRBD1. With 2 bases clipped from V and 1 base from J, the junction kept 3 bases outside the gene matches. Per the germline V gene, CDR1 is SGHRS and CDR2 is YFSETQ. This CDR3 is built from 14 residues. The CDR3 region is CASSLQGTSYEQYF. The CDR3 bases are TGCGCCAGCAGCTTACAGGGGACATCCTACGAGCAGTACTTC. Full variable domain (missing parts from reference TRBV5-1 and TRBJ2-7): KAGVTQTPRYLIKTRGQQVTLSCSPISGHRSVSWYQQTPGQGLQFLFEYFSETQRNKGNFPGRFSGRQFSNSRSEMNVSTLELGDSALYLCASSLQGTSYEQYFGPGTRLTVT.

In DNA form, the CDR3 reads TGTGCCAGCACTTCCGGGACAGGGATCGACGAGCAGTACTTC. It translates to CASTSGTGIDEQYF. The chain carries TRBV11-3 and TRBJ2-7; 9 bases agree with TRBD1. Germline assignment: CDR1 SGHNT and CDR2 YENEEA. The CDR3 is 14 amino acids. The J segment lost 5 bases and the V segment lost 7 bases, leaving 9 bases of the junction unmatched.

V is TRBV6-5 and J is TRBJ2-5, with D tentatively TRBD1 (5 bases). V lost 4 bases, J lost 1 base, and 7 bases lay in between. CDR1 and CDR2 from the germline V gene are MNHEY and SVGAGI. The CDR3 totals 13 residues. CDR3 in amino acids: CASSLTVQETQYF. DNA for the CDR3: TGTGCCAGCAGTTTGACAGTCCAAGAGACCCAGTACTTC.

The chain couples TRBV5-1 to TRBJ2-3; TRBD2 might be the D (5 bases). This CDR3 region has 16 residues. CDR1 is SGHRS and CDR2 is YFSETQ in the germline V gene. Deletions cut 0 bases from V and 4 bases from J, with 15 bases between. The CDR3 DNA follows: TGCGCCAGCAGCTTGGGTTCTAGCTTTGGCCCAGATACGCAGTATTTT. It encodes CASSLGSSFGPDTQYF.

This rearrangement joins TRBV2 to TRBJ2-2; no clear D gene. Between the trimmed V and J ends, which lost 5 bases and 7 bases, there was a span of 11 bases. The CDR3 loop spans 13 amino acids. Germline loops: CDR1 SNHLY, CDR2 FYNNEI. DNA for the CDR3: TGTGCCAGCAGTCGCGACATCAGCGGGGAGCTGTTTTTT. Translation: CASSRDISGELFF.

This sequence joins TRBV6-6 and TRBJ2-3; 11 nucleotides align to TRBD1. Germline CDR1 and CDR2: MNHNY and SVGAGI (reference sequence). CDR3 length: 14 residues. V lost 5 bases, J lost 4 bases, and 2 bases stayed unmatched. The CDR3 DNA reads as TGTGCCAGCAGTCCGGGACAGGGGGCAGATACGCAGTATTTT. It is translated as CASSPGQGADTQYF.

This chain joins TRBV6-5 and TRBJ2-1; D is possibly TRBD1 (6 bases). From germline, CDR1 is MNHEY and CDR2 SVGAGI. V shed 3 bases and J shed 7 bases, with 13 bases lying between them. The CDR3 runs to 14 residues. The CDR3 sequence: CASSYRDKANEQFF. As DNA, the CDR3 is TGTGCCAGCAGTTATAGGGACAAGGCAAATGAGCAGTTCTTC.

The chain carries TRBV5-1 and TRBJ2-5; D unresolved. CDR1 and CDR2 from the germline V gene are SGHRS and YFSETQ. The CDR3 loop spans 12 amino acids. V lost 6 bases to trimming and J lost 2 bases, with 8 bases between them. The CDR3 nucleotides read TGCGCCAGCAAGGCAGGTCAAGAGACCCAGTACTTC. Encoded protein: CASKAGQETQYF.

This chain connects TRBV27 to TRBJ2-3; possibly TRBD1 for D (5 bases). V lost 3 bases to trimming and J lost 6 bases, with 13 bases between them. This CDR3 contains 14 residues. CDR1 and CDR2 from the germline V gene are MNHEY and SMNVEV (reference sequence). For the CDR3, the DNA is TGTGCCAGCAGTTTCTTGACAGTCGGGGATACGCAGTATTTT. Translation gives CASSFLTVGDTQYF.

The V gene is TRBV7-9, the J gene TRBJ2-7, with 7 bases aligning to TRBD2. The V gene's germline CDR1 is SEHNR and CDR2 FQNEAQ (reference sequence). The CDR3 contains 15 residues. V lost 3 bases, J lost 3 bases, and 8 bases stayed unmatched. The CDR3 DNA sequence: TGTGCCAGCAGCTTGCTCGGGGCTAGCGGCTACGAGCAGTACTTC. Encoded protein: CASSLLGASGYEQYF.

V gene TRBV5-6 combines with J gene TRBJ2-5; maybe TRBD2 (6 bases). CDR1 is SGHDT and CDR2 is YYEEEE in the germline V gene. V was trimmed by 0 bases and J by 5 bases, leaving 14 bases between them. The CDR3 length is 15 residues. CDR3 region: CASSLEERAGETQYF. Written as DNA, the CDR3 is TGTGCCAGCAGCTTGGAGGAAAGGGCGGGGGAGACCCAGTACTTC.

The chain carries TRBV19 and TRBJ2-2, with TRBD2 matching 10 bases. V lost 2 bases and J lost 6; bases outside the gene matches: 0. CDR3 length equals 14 residues. Germline V gene lookup returns CDR1 LNHDA and CDR2 SQIVND (reference sequence). The CDR3 DNA reads TGTGCCAGTAGTATACTAGCGGGAGCCGGGGAGCTGTTTTTT. Its translation: CASSILAGAGELFF.

This sequence joins TRBV7-6 and TRBJ1-6; 8 nucleotides align to TRBD1. V lost 1 base, J lost 7 bases, and 3 bases stayed unmatched. Germline V CDR1 and CDR2: SGHVS, FNYEAQ. The CDR3 runs to 15 residues. CDR3 in DNA: TGTGCCAGCAGCTTAGACAGGGGGACCAATTCACCCCTCCACTTT. Its translation is CASSLDRGTNSPLHF.